This T cell receptor beta chain was identified during a study of blood T cells in healthy people across ages (dated by TCRdb to between 2015 and 2016). Broadly, across the study: In model experiments, template switching captured roughly one uniquely barcoded TCR beta cDNA molecule for every two T cells. To track age-related changes in TCR beta repertoire diversity, the study relied on deep sequencing normalized with unique cDNA molecular identifiers. Donors of different ages were randomly distributed across sequencing lanes to avoid experimental bias. Two additional independent replicas of 1 million unique cDNA reads from the same blood draw were analyzed for two donors (one aged 18 to 30 and one aged 80 or older). The donors were divided into four age groups: young (average around 16 years), middle-aged (roughly 40), aged (under 70) and long-lived (roughly 86). General conclusions and limits of the study: Total diversity estimates from one million sequenced T cells were considered lower bounds and underestimates. Observed TCR beta diversity per million T cells fell roughly linearly with age, and a significant reduction was already apparent by age roughly 41. The CMV infection status of donors was not known, potentially confounding age-related changes in expanded clonotypes. Conclusive comparison of naive and antigen-experienced compartments was prevented by the profiling of bulk unsorted PBMCs. Compared with the aged group, the long-lived group had more naive CD4+ T cells, fewer expanded clones and increased TCR diversity, a pattern suggesting age selection. A strong correlation was found between observed TCR beta diversity and the percentage of naive T cells measured by flow cytometry.

Regarding this clonotype: Its antigen target is currently unknown. Base quality data are lacking; no much larger clone is found one base away.

The approximately 39 donors, aged about 6 to 100 years, were systemically healthy Caucasian individuals from Russia. Each donor gave approximately 10 milliliters of peripheral blood, collected into EDTA-treated Vacutainer tubes. PBMCs were isolated by Ficoll-Paque density-gradient centrifugation, with at least 7 million obtained per sample. Total RNA was extracted from PBMCs with Trizol reagent, with at least 6 micrograms obtained per sample. For every donor, an aliquot of PBMCs went through flow cytometry to measure the percentages of naive CD45RAhigh/CD27high T cells. V has 1 base trimmed and J has 6 bases trimmed; junction bases matching no gene number 7. The CDR3 has 15 amino acids, counting the end cysteine and phenylalanine. The sequence is cut down to CDR3 DNA, 45 bases in frame from base 1. The germline V gene (reference sequence) specifies LGHDT as CDR1 and YNNKEL as CDR2. Library preparation was by 5' RACE. The sequencer listed for this sample is Illumina HiSeq 2500. The second PCR ran for about 7 to 11 cycles and used a J-beta primer mix along with a sample-barcoded 5' primer. Each TCR beta cDNA molecule received a unique molecular identifier from a template-switch 5' adaptor carrying 12 random nucleotides. Each sample yielded at least 2.5 million CDR3-containing paired-end reads. First-strand cDNA synthesis was performed from all RNA using the Mint cDNA synthesis kit, with priming by a TRBC-specific oligonucleotide. All cDNA was treated with uracil-DNA glycosylase and then went through a first 18-cycle PCR with the universal primers M1SS and BC2_uni_R. Processing in the source paper ran as follows. For normalization, 1 million high-quality reads were randomly selected from each sample, with every read carrying a distinct molecular identifier. Reads with shared molecular identifiers were discarded instead of being binned into consensus sequences. MiTCR, run with a Q25 quality threshold and the strictest error-elimination algorithm, handled CDR3 identification, clonotype clustering and error correction. A nonparametric unseen species model with Euler transformation was used to estimate a lower bound on total TCR beta diversity. TCRdb applied fastp at Q25 and MiXCR to the public reads, then kept only in-frame beta chains. CDR3 protein sequences are deduplicated, and each keeps its most common genes and DNA. These V and J calls rely on TCRdb rather than the paper's analysis. Recorded for this sample are about 1.4 million distinct CDR3 sequences; 55% to 75% of them occurred a single time. The ten largest make up over 6.5% of the sample.

The sequence derives from a man younger than 30 in good health. Sequenced material: blood. The chain is encoded by TRBV3-1 joined to TRBJ1-2; a stretch of 8 junction bases matches TRBD1. The nucleotide sequence is given as TGTGCCAGCAGCCAAGTTTTAGGACAGGGACATGGCTACACCTTC. It is translated as CASSQVLGQGHGYTF.